These 28 T cell receptor beta chains originate from one sample sequenced in a study of T cell responses to AZD1222 COVID-19 vaccine (dated by TCRdb to the early 2020s). The library was prepared using the immunoSEQ multiplex PCR assay. Held by TCRdb, this immuneACCESS table contains in-frame sequences only and omits some clones. Under half of the omission traces to an unresolved V gene where checked; the cause of the rest is unknown. The sample records 150,000 or so clones, 85% to 95% of which are singletons. The ten largest account for 1.3% to 1.5% of the sample. This specimen's time point label, per the study, means: baseline before first vaccination. This sample comprised peripheral blood, obtained on day 0 of AZD1222 vaccination. These receptors all stem from an adult in good health.

The gene calls are TRBV7-2 and TRBJ1-2; D unresolved. V lost 2 bases to trimming and J lost 7 bases, with 8 bases between them. This CDR3 comprises 12 residues. From germline, CDR1 is SGHTA and CDR2 FQGNSA. CDR3 amino acids: CASSLSGSGYTF. The DNA of the CDR3 is TGTGCCAGCAGCTTATCGGGTTCTGGCTACACCTTC. Full variable domain (outside the CDR3, taken from reference TRBV7-2 and TRBJ1-2): GAGVSQSPSNKVTEKGKDVELRCDPISGHTALYWYRQSLGQGLEFLIYFQGNSAPDKSGLPSDRFSAERTGGSVSTLTIQRTQQEDSAVYLCASSLSGSGYTFGSGTRLTVV.

DNA for the CDR3: TGTGCCAGCAGCCAGATGATGGGGAACACTGAAGCTTTCTTT. Residues: CASSQMMGNTEAFF. V is TRBV14 and J is TRBJ1-1; no clear D gene. The V gene lost 3 bases and the J gene lost 1 base, with 9 bases spanning the gap. This CDR3 is built from 14 residues. The germline CDR1 and CDR2 sequences are SGHDN and FVKESK.

This chain connects TRBV30 to TRBJ2-1; D unresolved. The CDR3 spans 11 residues. CDR1 is GTSNPN and CDR2 is SVGIG in the germline V gene (reference sequence). Trimming pared 5 bases from V and 6 bases from J, leaving 8 bases between. The CDR3 is CAWSSANEQFF. CDR3 DNA sequence: TGTGCCTGGTCTTCGGCCAATGAGCAGTTCTTC.

J is TRBJ1-5 and V is TRBV10-3; a weak D match, TRBD1 (5 bases). The germline gives CDR1 ENHRY, CDR2 SYGVKD. Trimming stripped 6 bases from V and 10 bases from J, with 16 bases between. This CDR3 spans 13 amino acids. CDR3 DNA sequence: TGTGCCATCAGGCCCCGGGGGTCTGGCCCCCAGCATTTT. This encodes CAIRPRGSGPQHF.

The J gene is TRBJ2-3, the V gene TRBV7-9; D is uncertain. In germline, CDR1 is SEHNR, CDR2 FQNEAQ (reference sequence). V lost 5 bases and J lost 3, with 9 bases in between. This CDR3 region has 13 residues. The CDR3 DNA reads TGTGCCAGCAGCATACTACTGACAGATACGCAGTATTTT. Translated: CASSILLTDTQYF.

This clone was seen a handful of times. The genes are TRBV7-2 and TRBJ2-7, with no clear D. Trimming pared 3 bases from V and 6 bases from J, leaving 6 bases between. The germline V gene encodes CDR1 SGHTA and CDR2 FQGNSA. The CDR3 sequence is 11 residues long. CDR3 nucleotide sequence: TGTGCCAGCAGCTTTTCGGGCGAGCAGTACTTC. This sequence encodes CASSFSGEQYF.

The CDR3 spells CASRETGSSGNTIYF. DNA of the CDR3: TGTGCCAGCAGGGAAACAGGGAGCTCTGGAAACACCATATATTTT. V and J are TRBV4-2 and TRBJ1-3, with a tentative D call TRBD1 (6 bases). This CDR3 has 15 amino acids. The V gene's germline CDR1 is LGHNA and CDR2 YNFKEQ. The V end lost 6 bases, the J end lost 0 bases, and 12 bases lay between the germline ends.

The V and J genes are TRBV14 and TRBJ2-7; the D is unclear. The V end lost 3 bases, the J end lost 0 bases, and 6 bases lay between the germline ends. The CDR3 consists of 13 residues. CDR1 and CDR2 (germline): SGHDN, FVKESK. In nucleotides, the CDR3 is TGTGCCAGCAGCCAGGGCAACTCCTACGAGCAGTACTTC. Translation: CASSQGNSYEQYF. The whole variable domain, remainder taken from reference TRBV14 and TRBJ2-7, is EAGVTQFPSHSVIEKGQTVTLRCDPISGHDNLYWYRRVMGKEIKFLLHFVKESKQDESGMPNNRFLAERTGGTYSTLKVQPAELEDSGVYFCASSQGNSYEQYFGPGTRLTVT.

This chain joins TRBV14 and TRBJ2-7, with a weak D call TRBD1 (6 bases). The germline gives CDR1 SGHDN, CDR2 FVKESK. The CDR3 loop spans 17 amino acids. With 4 bases removed from V and 4 bases from J, the gap between germline ends came to 23 bases. This CDR3 is CASSPSTAPPGTYEQYF. The CDR3 coding sequence is TGTGCCAGCAGCCCGTCAACGGCGCCCCCTGGGACATACGAGCAGTACTTC.

The rearrangement links TRBV7-8 to TRBJ1-2, with 10 bases identical to TRBD1. Per the germline V gene, CDR1 is SGHVS and CDR2 is FQNEAQ. The CDR3 covers 18 residues. V lost 1 base, J lost 3 bases, and 11 bases stayed unmatched. The DNA for the CDR3 is TGTGCCAGCAGCTTAGGGATAGCCGGGACAGGGGTACACTATGGCTACACCTTC. The encoded protein is CASSLGIAGTGVHYGYTF.

This chain links TRBV6-6 with TRBJ2-7; tentatively, D is TRBD1 (6 bases). The length of the CDR3 is 15 residues. V shed 0 bases and J shed 6 bases, with 15 bases lying between them. The germline CDR1 and CDR2 sequences are MNHNY and SVGAGI (reference sequence). This chain's CDR3 is CASSYSQGSVGEQYF. For the CDR3, the DNA is TGTGCCAGCAGTTACTCCCAGGGGTCGGTGGGCGAGCAGTACTTC.

This chain uses TRBV6-6 with TRBJ1-1; D not resolved. The V gene lost 5 bases and the J gene lost 2 bases, with 9 bases spanning the gap. The V gene's germline CDR1 is MNHNY and CDR2 SVGAGI (reference sequence). This CDR3 is built from 13 residues. The DNA for the CDR3 is TGTGCCAGCAGTGGAGGCCCCAACACTGAAGCTTTCTTT. Translation: CASSGGPNTEAFF.

The rearrangement links TRBV23-1 to TRBJ1-4, with 9 bases that match TRBD1. TRBV23-1 carries the ORF label, with uncertain function. The length of the CDR3 is 17 residues. The V segment lost 0 bases and the J segment 1 base; nucleotides outside the gene matches: 3. In nucleotides, the CDR3 is TGCGCCAGCAGTCAATCCGACAGGGGGGGAACTAATGAAAAACTGTTTTTT. This sequence encodes CASSQSDRGGTNEKLFF.

V and J are TRBV11-2 and TRBJ2-1, with 7 bases identical to TRBD2. The CDR3 totals 18 residues. The junction had 8 bases not matched to a gene; V was cut back by 0 bases and J by 0 bases. Germline V gene lookup returns CDR1 SGHAT and CDR2 FQNNGV. The CDR3 protein is CASSLDWLADSSYNEQFF. As DNA, the CDR3 is TGTGCCAGCAGCTTAGATTGGCTAGCGGATAGCTCCTACAATGAGCAGTTCTTC.

V usage is TRBV6-2 or TRBV6-3 and J usage is TRBJ1-5; 10 bases agree with TRBD1. Germline lookup yields CDR1 MNHEY and CDR2 SVGEGT. The CDR3 is made up of 16 amino acids. V shed 6 bases, J shed 4 bases, and the junction held 9 bases outside the gene matches. CDR3: CASSSPEGQGNQPQHF. CDR3 in DNA: TGTGCCAGCAGCTCACCCGAGGGACAGGGGAATCAGCCCCAGCATTTT.

The chain links TRBV11-2 to TRBJ1-2; unclear D gene. CDR3 size: 13 residues. The V gene lost 2 bases and the J gene lost 1 base, with 5 bases spanning the gap. Germline V gene data show CDR1 as SGHAT and CDR2 as FQNNGV. The CDR3 loop reads CASSLRFNYGYTF. The CDR3 DNA reads TGTGCCAGCAGCTTAAGGTTTAACTATGGCTACACCTTC. The whole variable domain, filled in from reference TRBV11-2 and TRBJ1-2, reads EAGVAQSPRYKIIEKRQSVAFWCNPISGHATLYWYQQILGQGPKLLIQFQNNGVVDDSQLPKDRFSAERLKGVDSTLKIQPAKLEDSAVYLCASSLRFNYGYTFGSGTRLTVV.

This chain connects TRBV30 to TRBJ2-2; the D gene could be TRBD1 or TRBD2 (6 bases each). V lost 0 bases, J lost 2 bases, and 13 bases lay in between. This CDR3 has 16 residues. The germline V gene encodes CDR1 GTSNPN and CDR2 SVGIG (reference sequence). In DNA, the CDR3 is TGTGCCTGGAGTGTACGAGGGGGGCCTAACACCGGGGAGCTGTTTTTT. Translation: CAWSVRGGPNTGELFF.

This clone was seen a single time. The genes are TRBV9 and TRBJ1-1; no definite D call. In germline, CDR1 is SGDLS, CDR2 YYNGEE. The V end lost 4 bases, the J end lost 5 bases, and 9 bases lay between the germline ends. The CDR3 runs to 12 residues. The CDR3 sequence: CASSPGSTEAFF. In DNA form, the CDR3 reads TGTGCCAGCAGCCCGGGGTCGACTGAAGCTTTCTTT.

The chain uses TRBV27 and TRBJ2-7; no clear D. Deletions cut 8 bases from V and 2 bases from J, with 13 bases between. CDR1 and CDR2 (germline): MNHEY, SMNVEV (reference sequence). The CDR3 loop spans 13 amino acids. The CDR3 spells CASALGEAYEQYF. CDR3 DNA: TGTGCCAGCGCCCTAGGAGAGGCCTACGAGCAGTACTTC.

This chain joins TRBV5-1 and TRBJ1-2, with D tentatively TRBD1 (6 bases). The CDR3 extends over 12 amino acids. The V gene's germline CDR1 is SGHRS and CDR2 YFSETQ. Trimming took off 0 bases at V and 8 bases at J, with 8 bases between the two ends. CDR3 amino acids: CASSLEGGGYTF. The CDR3 DNA sequence: TGCGCCAGCAGCTTGGAGGGGGGCGGCTACACCTTC.

V is TRBV29-1 and J is TRBJ2-2; D remains unclear. The CDR3 is 14 amino acids. Germline lookup yields CDR1 SQVTM and CDR2 ANQGSEA. Between the trimmed V and J ends, which lost 1 base and 0 bases, there was a span of 6 bases. The CDR3 DNA sequence: TGCAGCGTTGAAGGCACATCGAACACCGGGGAGCTGTTTTTT. Amino acids: CSVEGTSNTGELFF.

This clone was picked up a small number of times. This chain uses TRBV6-4 with TRBJ2-3; 8 positions match TRBD2. With V trimmed by 6 bases and J by 4 bases, 12 bases remained unmatched. This CDR3 spans 16 amino acids. Germline CDR1 reads MRHNA; CDR2 reads SNTAGT. The CDR3 here is CASSALSGTGADTQYF. Written as DNA, the CDR3 is TGTGCCAGCAGCGCACTTAGCGGGACTGGCGCAGATACGCAGTATTTT.

This chain joins TRBV19 and TRBJ2-1; maybe TRBD2 (5 bases). Germline V lookup: CDR1 LNHDA, CDR2 SQIVND (reference sequence). V was cut by 5 bases and J by 4 bases, with 18 bases left in between. The CDR3 loop spans 16 amino acids. CDR3 sequence (DNA): TGTGCCAGTAGTCTCCCCCGACTACCGGATTACAATGAGCAGTTCTTC. Encoded protein: CASSLPRLPDYNEQFF.

The V call is TRBV19, the J call TRBJ2-6; D possibly corresponds to TRBD2 (7 bases). The CDR3 has 18 residues. Germline loops: CDR1 LNHDA, CDR2 SQIVND (reference sequence). Trimming shortened V by 5 bases and J by 0 bases, and 17 bases separated the two germline ends. This chain's CDR3 is CASSLPGGPYSGANVLTF. CDR3 in DNA: TGTGCCAGTAGTCTCCCCGGGGGGCCGTACTCTGGGGCCAACGTCCTGACTTTC. The full variable domain, rest sourced from reference TRBV19 and TRBJ2-6, is DGGITQSPKYLFRKEGQNVTLSCEQNLNHDAMYWYRQDPGQGLRLIYYSQIVNDFQKGDIAEGYSVSREKKESFPLTVTSAQKNPTAFYLCASSLPGGPYSGANVLTFGAGSRLTVL.

The chain joins TRBV27 to TRBJ1-5, with D possibly matching TRBD1 (5 bases). The CDR3 totals 23 residues. Trimming pared 3 bases from V and 0 bases from J, leaving 33 bases between. Germline lookup yields CDR1 MNHEY and CDR2 SMNVEV (reference sequence). The CDR3 DNA reads TGTGCCAGCAGTTTTCACACCCCCCCACAAGAGGCAGGGAAGGGGCTTAGCAATCAGCCCCAGCATTTT. Translated: CASSFHTPPQEAGKGLSNQPQHF.

The rearrangement uses TRBV5-4 and TRBJ2-3, with 7 bases lining up with TRBD2. The CDR3 is made up of 15 amino acids. With 1 base clipped from V and 1 base from J, the junction kept 3 bases outside the gene matches. In germline, CDR1 is SGHNT, CDR2 YYREEE (reference sequence). The CDR3 spells CASSLSLAGTDTQYF. The CDR3 DNA follows: TGTGCCAGCAGCTTGAGCCTAGCGGGCACAGATACGCAGTATTTT.

This chain links TRBV7-2 with TRBJ2-3; D call uncertain. The V gene's germline CDR1 is SGHTA and CDR2 FQGNSA. The CDR3 contains 12 residues. V was pared by 8 bases and J by 2 bases, with 8 bases between. The CDR3 region is CASSITTDTQYF. CDR3 nucleotides: TGTGCCAGCTCAATCACCACAGATACGCAGTATTTT.

CDR3 in amino acids: CASSLAPQGVLEAFF. The CDR3 bases are TGTGCCAGCAGCTTAGCACCGCAAGGGGTGCTGGAAGCTTTCTTT. This chain links TRBV7-9 with TRBJ1-1; D is possibly TRBD1 (5 bases). The CDR3 consists of 15 residues. Germline values: CDR1 SEHNR, CDR2 FQNEAQ (reference sequence). V was clipped by 0 bases and J by 8 bases, with 16 bases between them. The full variable domain, in which reference TRBV7-9 and TRBJ1-1 provide the parts outside the CDR3, is DTGVSQNPRHKITKRGQNVTFRCDPISEHNRLYWYRQTLGQGPEFLTYFQNEAQLEKSRLLSDRFSAERPKGSFSTLEIQRTEQGDSAMYLCASSLAPQGVLEAFFGQGTRLTVV.